These 2 T cell receptor beta chains came from one sample sequenced in a study of cytomegalovirus exposure and HLA in healthy donors. Amplification used 60 Vbeta primers and 13 Jbeta primers. Assay used: immunoSEQ multiplex PCR; TCRdb lists only in-frame clones, some missing. Of roughly 160,000 clones in the sample, just under 80% were seen once. Material for sequencing was PBMCs. The receptor set was obtained from a woman in her 50s in good health and CMV-seropositive.

In this sample, this clone turned up a few times. The chain employs TRBV5-4 and TRBJ2-7; 9 nucleotides line up with TRBD1. Germline CDR1 is SGHNT and CDR2 is YYREEE (reference sequence). The CDR3 consists of 14 residues. The junction had 9 bases not matched to a gene; V was cut back by 4 bases and J by 7 bases. The DNA for the CDR3 is TGTGCCAGCAGCCACAGGGGGCGGTATGCGGAGCAGTACTTC. As protein: CASSHRGRYAEQYF.

The table lists this clone with a count of one. This chain connects TRBV30 to TRBJ1-2; D is undetermined. The ends were cut back, 0 bases at V and 7 bases at J, with 15 bases in the middle. Germline V gives CDR1 GTSNPN, CDR2 SVGIG (reference sequence). The CDR3 runs 14 residues. The CDR3 is CAWSVLVGVAGYTF. CDR3 in DNA: TGTGCCTGGAGTGTACTAGTAGGAGTCGCTGGCTACACCTTC.